This is a list of T cell receptor beta chains from one sample in a study of glioma-infiltrating T cells. TCRdb ran MiXCR on the multiplex PCR reads and lists one entry per CDR3 protein. Of approximately 140,000 distinct CDR3 sequences listed, under 30% are singletons. Sequencing was performed on glioma tissue, nonneoplastic brain tissue, or PBMCs (not recorded which). The receptor set was obtained from a human donor with low-grade glioma or glioblastoma, undergoing nonglioma brain surgery, or in good health (not recorded which). Each CDR3 is given without its conserved first and last residue.

V: TRBV19; J: TRBJ2-3; CDR3: ASSIRQRTDTQY
V: TRBV5-1; J: TRBJ2-3; CDR3: ASSLMWADTSTDTQY
V: TRBV12-3/TRBV12-4; J: TRBJ1-1; CDR3: ASRRQGPNTEAF
V: TRBV2; J: TRBJ2-2; CDR3: ASSVQENTGELF
V: TRBV6-1; J: TRBJ1-5; CDR3: ASQGALNQPQH
V: TRBV11-2; J: TRBJ2-5; CDR3: ASSLLAGSYETQY
V: TRBV15; J: TRBJ2-5; CDR3: ATSRDKETQY
V: TRBV7-8; J: TRBJ2-3; CDR3: ASSLGRRRDTKY
V: TRBV20-1; J: TRBJ1-2; CDR3: SARLRTGGNGYT
V: TRBV6-1; J: TRBJ2-5; CDR3: ASSYAVAGETQY
V: TRBV11-2; J: TRBJ2-1; CDR3: ASSPQGALNEQF
V: TRBV7-9; J: TRBJ2-2; CDR3: ASSQGQSNTGELF
V: TRBV29-1; J: TRBJ1-1; CDR3: SVAGQLNTEAF
V: TRBV24-1; J: TRBJ2-1; CDR3: ATSDWGRGQGDDEQF
V: TRBV20-1; J: TRBJ1-2; CDR3: SAARPGTTDGYT
V: TRBV12-3/TRBV12-4; J: TRBJ2-3; CDR3: ASSSSGAYTDTQY
V: TRBV24-1; J: TRBJ1-3; CDR3: ATSDSVGTGNTIY
V: TRBV6-6; J: TRBJ2-3; CDR3: ASSYPGQEGTDTQY
V: TRBV27; J: TRBJ1-5; CDR3: ASSQAGRVGYYQPQH
V: TRBV20-1; J: TRBJ2-1; CDR3: SASGTGGRSVYNEQF
V: TRBV7-3; J: TRBJ2-1; CDR3: ASSLQPSSYNEQF
V: TRBV6-1; J: TRBJ2-1; CDR3: ASSVGGWQF
V: TRBV7-6; J: TRBJ1-1; CDR3: ASSLGELNTEAF
V: TRBV7-6; J: TRBJ2-1; CDR3: ASSPTRDAQF
V: TRBV29-1; J: TRBJ1-1; CDR3: SVAGSPTEAF
V: TRBV6-1; J: TRBJ2-5; CDR3: ASSPPSSGGAGTQY
V: TRBV20-1; J: TRBJ1-1; CDR3: SANRGQWETEAF
V: TRBV7-3; J: TRBJ2-3; CDR3: ASSLSPGDTQY
V: TRBV7-2; J: -; CDR3: ASSTGQVSTDTQH
V: TRBV20-1; J: TRBJ1-5; CDR3: SARRTWGLGNQPQH
V: TRBV11-1; J: TRBJ2-1; CDR3: ASSLARNEQF
V: TRBV20-1; J: TRBJ2-6; CDR3: SAGPSGAGANVLT
V: TRBV28; J: TRBJ1-5; CDR3: ASSGVGAYSNQPQH
V: TRBV10-3; J: TRBJ1-1; CDR3: AISDSRGGTEAF
V: TRBV6-1; J: TRBJ1-1; CDR3: ASRKPGTGATEAF
V: TRBV6-1; J: TRBJ2-3; CDR3: ASSIRGLSTDTQY
V: TRBV18; J: TRBJ1-3; CDR3: ASSPRGQGTGNTIY
V: TRBV20-1; J: TRBJ1-1; CDR3: SARDDRGNTEAF
V: TRBV27; J: TRBJ1-1; CDR3: ASSSSGHLNTEAF
V: TRBV20-1; J: TRBJ2-1; CDR3: SASAGGVEQF
V: TRBV7-2; J: TRBJ2-1; CDR3: ASSLTSTSSYNEQF